This section outlines one T cell receptor (beta chain) sequence together with its context. Produced via immunoSEQ multiplex PCR; TCRdb's table is partial and in-frame only. The profile covers under 200,000 clones, with approximately 80% appearing a single time and approximately 6.9% taken by the ten largest. This record belongs to a study of blood T cell repertoires in COVID-19. About the research overall: Sample material is recorded as cDNA or gDNA derived from T cells, B-cell-depleted T cells, or PBMCs.

The CDR3 totals 16 residues. V lost 1 base to trimming and J lost 6 bases; unmatched junction nucleotides: 9. Germline values: CDR1 SGHRS, CDR2 YFSETQ. V gene TRBV5-1 combines with J gene TRBJ2-2; 7 positions agree with TRBD1. The clonotype was recovered from a man aged 55 to 69 with acute or convalescent COVID-19. The sample was peripheral blood. The CDR3 bases are TGCGCCAGCAGCTTGCGGGGAACCCAGGGGGCCGGGGAGCTGTTTTTT. This sequence encodes CASSLRGTQGAGELFF.